Below, 24 T cell receptor beta chains from the same sample are listed, as sequenced in a study of graft-versus-host responses after intestinal transplantation. Antigens of these TCRs are unknown. Some clones are missing from TCRdb's copy, which holds only in-frame ones; the method was immunoSEQ multiplex PCR. The data contain about 85,000 clones, 91% of them singletons. The sample consisted of unstimulated CD8+ T cells sorted from spleen or lymph node cells, taken before transplant. Receptor source: a human donor who was the organ donor for an intestinal transplant.

The gene calls are TRBV19 and TRBJ1-1; weak D call: TRBD1 (5 bases). V was shortened by 7 bases and J by 4 bases, with 22 bases between the two germline ends. The CDR3 contains 16 residues. The V gene's germline CDR1 is LNHDA and CDR2 SQIVND (reference sequence). The CDR3 nucleotides are TGTGCCAGTACCCCGGGCGGGGGGGGGAGCGTCACTGAAGCTTTCTTT. It encodes CASTPGGGGSVTEAFF.

The genes are TRBV6-5 and TRBJ2-2, with D possibly matching TRBD2 (6 bases). The germline V gene has CDR1 MNHEY and CDR2 SVGAGI. Trimming left V 4 bases short and J 6 bases short, with 12 bases between. The CDR3 loop spans 14 amino acids. This CDR3 reads CASSWRGSAGELFF. CDR3 in DNA: TGTGCCAGCAGTTGGCGGGGTTCGGCCGGGGAGCTGTTTTTT.

The rearrangement uses TRBV4-1 and TRBJ2-3; D may be TRBD1 (6 bases). This CDR3 comprises 15 residues. Between the trimmed V and J ends, which lost 5 bases and 1 base, there was a span of 13 bases. Germline loops: CDR1 MGHRA, CDR2 YSYEKL. CDR3 protein: CASSAQTGGTDTQYF. The CDR3 nucleotides read TGCGCCAGCAGCGCACAGACAGGCGGCACAGATACGCAGTATTTT.

CDR3 loop: CASSYGSSYNSPLHF. The CDR3 region has the DNA TGTGCCAGCAGTTACGGGAGCTCCTATAATTCACCCCTCCACTTT. This rearrangement joins TRBV6-5 to TRBJ1-6, with no clear D. Germline CDR1 is MNHEY and CDR2 is SVGAGI. Trimming took 2 bases from V and 0 from J, leaving 5 bases between them. The CDR3 consists of 15 residues.

In this sample, this clone turned up once. V gene TRBV7-6 combines with J gene TRBJ2-1; no clear D. Germline CDR1 SGHVS, CDR2 FNYEAQ. There are 17 residues in the CDR3. Trimming stripped 1 base from V and 5 bases from J, with 18 bases between. The CDR3 DNA sequence: TGTGCCAGCAGCTTAGTTTGGTCGGCCTGGCCTGACAATGAGCAGTTCTTC. Its translation: CASSLVWSAWPDNEQFF.

This chain links TRBV28 with TRBJ2-2; D remains unclear. This CDR3 comprises 18 residues. V was clipped by 0 bases and J by 7 bases, with 21 bases between them. Per the germline V gene, CDR1 is MDHEN and CDR2 is SYDVKM. CDR3 in amino acids: CASSLCIMCLGVFGELFF. CDR3 in DNA: TGTGCCAGCAGTTTATGCATCATGTGCTTGGGTGTATTCGGGGAGCTGTTTTTT. Full variable domain (outside the CDR3, taken from reference TRBV28 and TRBJ2-2): DVKVTQSSRYLVKRTGEKVFLECVQDMDHENMFWYRQDPGLGLRLIYFSYDVKMKEKGDIPEGYSVSREKKERFSLILESASTNQTSMYLCASSLCIMCLGVFGELFFGEGSRLTVL.

V is TRBV5-5 and J is TRBJ2-1, with D hard to call. There are 15 residues in the CDR3. The V gene lost 3 bases and the J gene lost 0 bases, with 10 bases spanning the gap. Germline CDR1 SGHKS, CDR2 YYEKEE (reference sequence). The CDR3 nucleotides read TGTGCCAGCAGCTCCCAGGAAGTCTCCTACAATGAGCAGTTCTTC. It encodes CASSSQEVSYNEQFF.

The CDR3 DNA follows: TGTGCCAGCAGCTCCCCGTTTAACTCCGGGACAGGTCAAGAGACCCAGTACTTC. Residues: CASSSPFNSGTGQETQYF. The V call is TRBV7-9, the J call TRBJ2-5; 8 positions match TRBD1. The J segment lost 2 bases and the V segment lost 4 bases, leaving 15 bases of the junction unmatched. This CDR3 region has 18 residues. Germline lookup yields CDR1 SEHNR and CDR2 FQNEAQ (reference sequence).

The gene calls are TRBV27 and TRBJ2-2; D is unclear. This CDR3 spans 13 amino acids. V was trimmed by 7 bases and J by 6 bases, leaving 12 bases between them. Germline V CDR1 and CDR2: MNHEY, SMNVEV (reference sequence). CDR3 sequence (DNA): TGTGCCAGCAAATGGGCGCCCGCCGGGGAGCTGTTTTTT. This sequence encodes CASKWAPAGELFF.

The V call is TRBV19, the J call TRBJ2-1; D uncertain. V lost 6 bases, J lost 0 bases, and 12 bases lay in between. CDR1 LNHDA and CDR2 SQIVND come from the germline V gene (reference sequence). There are 15 residues in the CDR3. The CDR3 protein is CASRPDGSSYNEQFF. Written as DNA, the CDR3 is TGTGCCAGTAGACCAGACGGTAGCTCCTACAATGAGCAGTTCTTC.

This rearrangement joins TRBV7-9 to TRBJ2-5; TRBD2 aligns across 9 bases. Unmatched junction bases numbered 3, after V lost 1 base and J lost 3 bases. The germline V gene has CDR1 SEHNR and CDR2 FQNEAQ (reference sequence). The CDR3 has 15 residues. The DNA of the CDR3 is TGTGCCAGCAGCTTAGTAGCGGGAGAGGAAGAGACCCAGTACTTC. This gives the protein CASSLVAGEEETQYF.

V usage is TRBV7-9 and J usage is TRBJ2-5, with D unclear. V was clipped by 7 bases and J by 10 bases, with 19 bases between them. CDR3 size: 13 residues. In germline, CDR1 is SEHNR, CDR2 FQNEAQ (reference sequence). CDR3 sequence: CASTNEETENQYF. In nucleotides, the CDR3 is TGTGCCAGCACGAACGAGGAGACGGAAAACCAGTACTTC. Looking up the rest from reference TRBV7-9 and TRBJ2-5 gives the full variable domain: DTGVSQNPRHKITKRGQNVTFRCDPISEHNRLYWYRQTLGQGPEFLTYFQNEAQLEKSRLLSDRFSAERPKGSFSTLEIQRTEQGDSAMYLCASTNEETENQYFGPGTRLLVL.

The chain joins TRBV13 to TRBJ2-7, with 7 bases matching TRBD2. J gave up 5 bases and V 3 bases, and 4 bases lay outside the gene matches. From germline, CDR1 is PRHDT and CDR2 FYEKMQ (reference sequence). The CDR3 totals 13 residues. CDR3 protein: CASSFRGGNEQYF. CDR3 nucleotide sequence: TGTGCCAGCAGCTTCCGCGGGGGAAACGAGCAGTACTTC.

The chain recombines TRBV5-1 with TRBJ2-3; D ambiguous. This CDR3 is built from 15 residues. The V gene lost 0 bases and the J gene lost 0 bases, with 8 bases spanning the gap. Per the germline V gene, CDR1 is SGHRS and CDR2 is YFSETQ. The CDR3 nucleotides read TGCGCCAGCAGCTTGGAAATGGGGAGCACAGATACGCAGTATTTT. It codes for CASSLEMGSTDTQYF.

Only one count was recorded for this clone. V usage is TRBV11-2 and J usage is TRBJ2-5, with D unclear. Trimming removed 1 base from V and 4 bases from J, with 16 bases in between. This CDR3 is built from 16 residues. The germline gives CDR1 SGHAT, CDR2 FQNNGV. The CDR3 protein is CASSLGVVKGGETQYF. In DNA form, the CDR3 reads TGTGCCAGCAGCTTAGGGGTGGTGAAGGGTGGAGAGACCCAGTACTTC.

The chain has TRBV18 and TRBJ1-2; D remains ambiguous. The CDR3 length is 14 residues. Germline V CDR1 and CDR2: KGHSH, LQKENI. V was clipped by 6 bases and J by 6 bases, with 17 bases between them. The CDR3 loop reads CASSPQPVTNGYTF. The CDR3, as DNA: TGTGCCAGCTCCCCTCAGCCTGTTACTAATGGCTACACCTTC.

The chain employs TRBV19 and TRBJ2-5; 8 nucleotides match TRBD1. V gave up 1 base and J gave up 1 base; unmatched junction bases: 5. This CDR3 is built from 16 residues. Germline V gene lookup returns CDR1 LNHDA and CDR2 SQIVND (reference sequence). This CDR3 reads CASSIAQGAVQETQYF. CDR3 sequence (DNA): TGTGCCAGTAGTATAGCCCAGGGGGCAGTCCAAGAGACCCAGTACTTC.

This rearrangement joins TRBV27 to TRBJ1-2; tentative D call: TRBD1 (5 bases). This CDR3 region has 11 residues. V was shortened by 5 bases and J by 6 bases, with 7 bases between the two germline ends. Germline V CDR1 and CDR2: MNHEY, SMNVEV (reference sequence). Here the CDR3 reads CASSQGDGYTF. CDR3 DNA sequence: TGTGCCAGCAGTCAGGGTGATGGCTACACCTTC.

The CDR3 loop is CASSGTGKCFSETQYF. The CDR3 DNA is TGTGCCAGCAGTGGGACAGGGAAGTGTTTTTCGGAGACCCAGTACTTC. This chain connects TRBV6-1 to TRBJ2-5, with 8 bases lining up with TRBD1. The germline CDR1 and CDR2 sequences are MNHNS and SASEGT. V lost 4 bases, J lost 5 bases, and 12 bases stayed unmatched. The CDR3 totals 16 residues.

The genes are TRBV9 and TRBJ2-2; the D is unclear. V was clipped by 4 bases and J by 5 bases, with 9 bases between them. In germline, CDR1 is SGDLS, CDR2 YYNGEE. The CDR3 contains 13 residues. CDR3 region: CASSQTGTGELFF. For the CDR3, the DNA is TGTGCCAGCAGCCAGACTGGGACCGGGGAGCTGTTTTTT.

This clone turned up a few times. The J gene is TRBJ2-2, the V gene TRBV5-6, with D possibly being TRBD1 or TRBD2 (5 bases each). The CDR3 extends over 14 amino acids. V was trimmed by 2 bases and J by 3 bases, leaving 8 bases between them. In germline, CDR1 is SGHDT, CDR2 YYEEEE. CDR3 protein: CASSFVGDTGELFF. CDR3 coding DNA: TGTGCCAGCAGCTTTGTGGGGGACACCGGGGAGCTGTTTTTT.

This clone showed up just once. The chain links TRBV5-1 to TRBJ1-2; D is unclear. V lost 7 bases to trimming and J lost 6 bases, with 13 bases between them. Germline V gene sequence: CDR1 SGHRS, CDR2 YFSETQ. CDR3 length: 12 residues. The CDR3: CASADEGNGYTF. DNA of the CDR3: TGCGCCAGCGCCGACGAAGGGAATGGCTACACCTTC.

The chain uses TRBV7-6 and TRBJ1-1; D call uncertain. Trimming cost V 4 bases and J 3 bases, with 9 bases left between them. CDR1 SGHVS and CDR2 FNYEAQ come from the germline V gene. The CDR3 is 13 amino acids. Written as DNA, the CDR3 is TGTGCCAGCAGCTCCGAGGTCCACACTGAAGCTTTCTTT. Residues: CASSSEVHTEAFF.

The chain links TRBV9 to TRBJ2-7; D may be TRBD1 (6 bases). CDR1 and CDR2 (germline): SGDLS, YYNGEE. V was trimmed by 4 bases and J by 2 bases, leaving 19 bases between them. This CDR3 spans 16 amino acids. The CDR3 region is CASSINPGHLTYEQYF. The CDR3 DNA is TGTGCCAGCAGCATCAACCCGGGACACCTTACCTACGAGCAGTACTTC. Variable domain in full (rest from reference TRBV9 and TRBJ2-7): DSGVTQTPKHLITATGQRVTLRCSPRSGDLSVYWYQQSLDQGLQFLIQYYNGEERAKGNILERFSAQQFPDLHSELNLSSLELGDSALYFCASSINPGHLTYEQYFGPGTRLTVT.